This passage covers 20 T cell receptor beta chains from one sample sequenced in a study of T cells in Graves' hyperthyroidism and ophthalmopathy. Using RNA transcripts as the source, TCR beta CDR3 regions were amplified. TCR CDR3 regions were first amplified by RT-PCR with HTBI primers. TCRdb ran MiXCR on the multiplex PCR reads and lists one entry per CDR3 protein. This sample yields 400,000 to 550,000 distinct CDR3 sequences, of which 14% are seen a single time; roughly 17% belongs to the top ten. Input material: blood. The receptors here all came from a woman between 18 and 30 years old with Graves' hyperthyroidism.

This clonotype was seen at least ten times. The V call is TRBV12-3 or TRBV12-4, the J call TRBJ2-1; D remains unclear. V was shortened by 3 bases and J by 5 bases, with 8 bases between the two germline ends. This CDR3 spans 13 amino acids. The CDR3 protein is CASSFLRNNEQFF. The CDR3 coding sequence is TGTGCCAGCAGTTTCTTACGGAACAATGAGCAGTTCTTC.

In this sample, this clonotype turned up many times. Here the CDR3 reads CASRQGIGELFF. For the CDR3, the DNA is TGTGCCAGCAGACAGGGTATCGGGGAGCTGTTTTTT. The chain employs TRBV2 and TRBJ2-2, with D possibly matching TRBD1 (6 bases). The V end lost 6 bases, the J end lost 7 bases, and 9 bases lay between the germline ends. This CDR3 is 12 amino acids long. CDR1 and CDR2 from the germline V gene are SNHLY and FYNNEI. Based on the CDR3 plus reference TRBV2 and TRBJ2-2, the full variable domain is EPEVTQTPSHQVTQMGQEVILRCVPISNHLYFYWYRQILGQKVEFLVSFYNNEISEKSEIFDDQFSVERPDGSNFTLKIRSTKLEDSAMYFCASRQGIGELFFGEGSRLTVL.

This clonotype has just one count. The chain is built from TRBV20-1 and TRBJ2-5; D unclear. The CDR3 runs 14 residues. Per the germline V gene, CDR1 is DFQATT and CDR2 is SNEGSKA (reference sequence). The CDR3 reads CRGFDSGGKETQYF. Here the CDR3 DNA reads TGCAGGGGGTTCGACTCGGGCGGTAAAGAGACCCAGTACTTC.

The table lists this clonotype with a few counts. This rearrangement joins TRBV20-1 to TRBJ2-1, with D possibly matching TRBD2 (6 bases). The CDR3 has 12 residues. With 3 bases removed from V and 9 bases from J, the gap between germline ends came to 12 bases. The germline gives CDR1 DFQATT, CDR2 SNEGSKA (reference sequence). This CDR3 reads CSASGSWGEQFF. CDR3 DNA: TGCAGTGCTAGCGGGAGTTGGGGTGAGCAGTTCTTC.

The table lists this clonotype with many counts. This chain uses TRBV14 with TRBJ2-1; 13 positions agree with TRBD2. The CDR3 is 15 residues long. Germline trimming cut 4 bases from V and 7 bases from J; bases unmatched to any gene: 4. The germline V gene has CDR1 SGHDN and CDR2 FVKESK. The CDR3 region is CASSRTSGSWNEQFF. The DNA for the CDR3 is TGTGCCAGCAGCCGGACTAGCGGGAGCTGGAATGAGCAGTTCTTC.

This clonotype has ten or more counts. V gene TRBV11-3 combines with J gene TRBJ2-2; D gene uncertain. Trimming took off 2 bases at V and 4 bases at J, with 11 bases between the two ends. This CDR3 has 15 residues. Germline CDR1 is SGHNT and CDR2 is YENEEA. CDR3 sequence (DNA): TGTGCCAGCAGCTTATACGGATCGGGCACCGGGGAGCTGTTTTTT. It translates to CASSLYGSGTGELFF. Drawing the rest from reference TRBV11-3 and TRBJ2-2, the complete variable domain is EAGVVQSPRYKIIEKKQPVAFWCNPISGHNTLYWYLQNLGQGPELLIRYENEEAVDDSQLPKDRFSAERLKGVDSTLKIQPAELGDSAVYLCASSLYGSGTGELFFGEGSRLTVL.

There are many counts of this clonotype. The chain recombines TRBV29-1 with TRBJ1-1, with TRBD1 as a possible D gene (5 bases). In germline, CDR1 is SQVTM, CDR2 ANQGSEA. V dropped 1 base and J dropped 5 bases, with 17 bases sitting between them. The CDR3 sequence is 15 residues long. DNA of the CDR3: TGCAGCGTTGAAGGGGGGGAGGGGTGGGTGACTGAAGCTTTCTTT. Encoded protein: CSVEGGEGWVTEAFF.

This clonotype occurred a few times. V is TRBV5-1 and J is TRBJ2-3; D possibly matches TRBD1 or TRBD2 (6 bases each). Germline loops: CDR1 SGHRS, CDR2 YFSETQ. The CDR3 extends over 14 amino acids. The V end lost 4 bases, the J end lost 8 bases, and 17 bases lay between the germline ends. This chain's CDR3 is CASSQDNRGATQYF. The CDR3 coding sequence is TGCGCCAGCAGCCAGGACAATAGGGGGGCTACGCAGTATTTT.

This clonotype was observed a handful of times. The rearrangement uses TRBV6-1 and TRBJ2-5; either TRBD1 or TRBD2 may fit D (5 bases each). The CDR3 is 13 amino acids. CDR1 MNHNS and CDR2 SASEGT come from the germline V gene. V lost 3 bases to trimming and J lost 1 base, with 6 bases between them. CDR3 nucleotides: TGTGCCAGCAGTGATGGGGGCCAAGAGACCCAGTACTTC. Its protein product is CASSDGGQETQYF.

This CDR3 is CASSRDCSNQPQHF. The CDR3 DNA reads as TGTGCCAGCAGTAGGGATTGTAGCAATCAGCCCCAGCATTTT. The chain employs TRBV6-1 and TRBJ1-5; unclear D gene. CDR3 length equals 14 residues. The V gene's germline CDR1 is MNHNS and CDR2 SASEGT. V was cut by 5 bases and J by 0 bases, with 8 bases left in between.

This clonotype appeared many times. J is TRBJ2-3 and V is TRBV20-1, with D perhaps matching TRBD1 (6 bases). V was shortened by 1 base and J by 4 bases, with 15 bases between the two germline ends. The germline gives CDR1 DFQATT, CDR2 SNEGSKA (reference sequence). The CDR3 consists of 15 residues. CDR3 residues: CSARVPGARADTQYF. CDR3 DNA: TGCAGTGCTAGAGTACCAGGGGCGCGGGCAGATACGCAGTATTTT.

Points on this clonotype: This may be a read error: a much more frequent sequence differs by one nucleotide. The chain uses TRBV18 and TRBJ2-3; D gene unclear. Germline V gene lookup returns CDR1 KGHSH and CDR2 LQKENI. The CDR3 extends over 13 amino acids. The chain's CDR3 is CASSPYGTDTHYF. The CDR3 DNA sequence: TGTGCCAGCTCACCATACGGCACAGATACGCACTATTTT.

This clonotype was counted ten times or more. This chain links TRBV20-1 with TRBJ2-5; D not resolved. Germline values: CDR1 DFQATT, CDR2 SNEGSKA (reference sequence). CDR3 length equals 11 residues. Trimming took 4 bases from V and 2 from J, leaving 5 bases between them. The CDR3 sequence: CSATHQETQYF. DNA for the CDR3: TGCAGTGCTACCCATCAAGAGACCCAGTACTTC.

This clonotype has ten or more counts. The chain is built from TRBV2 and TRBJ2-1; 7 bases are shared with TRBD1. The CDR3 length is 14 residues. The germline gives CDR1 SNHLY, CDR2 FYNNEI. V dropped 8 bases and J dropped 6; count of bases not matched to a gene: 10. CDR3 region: CASHTGDSSNEQFF. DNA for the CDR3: TGTGCCAGCCATACAGGGGACAGCTCCAATGAGCAGTTCTTC. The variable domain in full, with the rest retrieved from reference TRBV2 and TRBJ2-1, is EPEVTQTPSHQVTQMGQEVILRCVPISNHLYFYWYRQILGQKVEFLVSFYNNEISEKSEIFDDQFSVERPDGSNFTLKIRSTKLEDSAMYFCASHTGDSSNEQFFGPGTRLTVL.

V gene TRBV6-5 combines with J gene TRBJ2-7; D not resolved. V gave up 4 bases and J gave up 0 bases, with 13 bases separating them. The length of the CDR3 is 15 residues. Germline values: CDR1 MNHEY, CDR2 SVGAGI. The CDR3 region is CASSFKLTYSYEQYF. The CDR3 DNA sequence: TGTGCCAGCAGTTTCAAATTGACTTACTCCTACGAGCAGTACTTC.

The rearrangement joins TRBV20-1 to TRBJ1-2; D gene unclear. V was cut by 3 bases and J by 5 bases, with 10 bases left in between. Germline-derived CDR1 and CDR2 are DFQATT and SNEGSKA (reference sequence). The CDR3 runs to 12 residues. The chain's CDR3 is CSASHQEYGYTF. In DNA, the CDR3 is TGCAGTGCTAGTCATCAAGAATATGGCTACACCTTC.

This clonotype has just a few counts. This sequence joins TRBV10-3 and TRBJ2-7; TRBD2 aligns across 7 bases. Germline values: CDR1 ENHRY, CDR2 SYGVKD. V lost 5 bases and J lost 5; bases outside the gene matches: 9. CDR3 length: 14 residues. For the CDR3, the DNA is TGTGCCATCAGTTCCACGGGGGGAGGCGACGAGCAGTACGTC. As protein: CAISSTGGGDEQYV.

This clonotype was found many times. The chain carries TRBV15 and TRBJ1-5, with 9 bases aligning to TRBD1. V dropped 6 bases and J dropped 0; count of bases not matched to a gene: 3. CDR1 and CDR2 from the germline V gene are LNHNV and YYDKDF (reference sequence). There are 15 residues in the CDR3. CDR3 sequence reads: CATSTGGSSNQPQHF. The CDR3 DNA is TGTGCCACCAGTACAGGGGGCTCTAGCAATCAGCCCCAGCATTTT.

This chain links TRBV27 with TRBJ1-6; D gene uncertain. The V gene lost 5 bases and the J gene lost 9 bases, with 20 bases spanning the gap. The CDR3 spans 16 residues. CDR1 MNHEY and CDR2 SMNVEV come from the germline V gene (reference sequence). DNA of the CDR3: TGTGCCAGCAGTACCTCCATTCGGGCAGTAGGTTCACCCCTCCACTTT. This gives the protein CASSTSIRAVGSPLHF.

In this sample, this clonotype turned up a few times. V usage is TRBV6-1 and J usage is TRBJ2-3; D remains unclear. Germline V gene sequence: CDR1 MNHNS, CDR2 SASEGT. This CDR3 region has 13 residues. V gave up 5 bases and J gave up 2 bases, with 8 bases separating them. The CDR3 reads CASSQGPTDTQYF. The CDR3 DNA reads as TGTGCCAGCAGTCAAGGGCCCACAGATACGCAGTATTTT.